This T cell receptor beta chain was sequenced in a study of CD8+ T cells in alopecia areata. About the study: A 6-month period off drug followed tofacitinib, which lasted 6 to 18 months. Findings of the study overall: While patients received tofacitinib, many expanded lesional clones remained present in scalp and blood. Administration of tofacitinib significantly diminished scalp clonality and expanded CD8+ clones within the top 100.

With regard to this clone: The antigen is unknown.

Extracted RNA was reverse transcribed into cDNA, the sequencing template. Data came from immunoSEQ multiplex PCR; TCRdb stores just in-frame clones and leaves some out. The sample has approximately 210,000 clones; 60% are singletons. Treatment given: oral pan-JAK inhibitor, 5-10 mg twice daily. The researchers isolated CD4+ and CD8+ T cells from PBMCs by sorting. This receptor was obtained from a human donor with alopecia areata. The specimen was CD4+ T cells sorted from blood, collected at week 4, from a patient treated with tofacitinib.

CDR3 sequence: CSVEVQTARGGYTF. In nucleotides, the CDR3 is TGCAGCGTTGAAGTTCAGACAGCCCGAGGAGGCTACACCTTC. The rearrangement uses TRBV29-1 and TRBJ1-2, with D maybe TRBD1 (5 bases). This CDR3 contains 14 residues. Germline V gives CDR1 SQVTM, CDR2 ANQGSEA. Deletions cut 1 base from V and 8 bases from J, with 17 bases between.